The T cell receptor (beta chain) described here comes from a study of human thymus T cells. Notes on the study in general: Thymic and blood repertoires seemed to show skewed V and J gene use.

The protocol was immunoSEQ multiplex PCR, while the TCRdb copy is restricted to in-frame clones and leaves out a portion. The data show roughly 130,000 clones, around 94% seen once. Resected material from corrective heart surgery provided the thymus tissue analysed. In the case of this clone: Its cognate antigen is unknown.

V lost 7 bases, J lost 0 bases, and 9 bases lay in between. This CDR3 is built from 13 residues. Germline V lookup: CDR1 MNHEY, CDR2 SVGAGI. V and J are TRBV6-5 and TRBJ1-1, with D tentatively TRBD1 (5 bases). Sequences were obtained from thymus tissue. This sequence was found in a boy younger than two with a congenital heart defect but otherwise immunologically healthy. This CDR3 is CASIAGLNTEAFF. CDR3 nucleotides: TGTGCCAGCATAGCAGGGCTGAACACTGAAGCTTTCTTT.